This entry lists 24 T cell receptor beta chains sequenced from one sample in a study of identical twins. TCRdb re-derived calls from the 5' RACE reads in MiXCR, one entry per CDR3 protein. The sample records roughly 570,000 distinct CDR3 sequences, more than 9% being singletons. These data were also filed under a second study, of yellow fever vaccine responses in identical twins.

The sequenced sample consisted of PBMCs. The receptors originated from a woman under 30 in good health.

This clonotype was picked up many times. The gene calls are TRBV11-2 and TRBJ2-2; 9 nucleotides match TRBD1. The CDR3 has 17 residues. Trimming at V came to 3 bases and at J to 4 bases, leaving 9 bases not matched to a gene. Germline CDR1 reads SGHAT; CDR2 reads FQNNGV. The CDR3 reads CASSFPDRGLITGELFF. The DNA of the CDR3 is TGTGCCAGCAGCTTTCCGGACAGGGGATTAATCACCGGGGAGCTGTTTTTT.

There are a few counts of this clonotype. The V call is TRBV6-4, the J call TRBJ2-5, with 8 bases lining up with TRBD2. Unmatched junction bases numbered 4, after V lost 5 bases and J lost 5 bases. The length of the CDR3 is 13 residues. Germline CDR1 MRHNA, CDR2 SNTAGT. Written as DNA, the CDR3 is TGTGCCAGCAGTAAAGAGCGGGGGGAGACCCAGTACTTC. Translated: CASSKERGETQYF.

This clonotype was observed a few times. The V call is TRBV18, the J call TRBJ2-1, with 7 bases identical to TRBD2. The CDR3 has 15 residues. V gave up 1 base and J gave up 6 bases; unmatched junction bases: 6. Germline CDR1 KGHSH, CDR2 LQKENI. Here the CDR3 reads CASSPQRDSINEQFF. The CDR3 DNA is TGTGCCAGCTCACCACAGCGGGACTCTATCAATGAGCAGTTCTTC.

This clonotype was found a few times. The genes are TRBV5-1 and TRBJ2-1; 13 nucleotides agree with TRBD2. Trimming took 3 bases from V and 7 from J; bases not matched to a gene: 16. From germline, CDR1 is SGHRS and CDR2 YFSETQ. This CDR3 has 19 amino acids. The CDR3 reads CASSWQLAGGPIGGNEQFF. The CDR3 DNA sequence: TGCGCCAGCAGCTGGCAACTAGCGGGAGGGCCTATAGGGGGAAATGAGCAGTTCTTC. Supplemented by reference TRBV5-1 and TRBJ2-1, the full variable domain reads KAGVTQTPRYLIKTRGQQVTLSCSPISGHRSVSWYQQTPGQGLQFLFEYFSETQRNKGNFPGRFSGRQFSNSRSEMNVSTLELGDSALYLCASSWQLAGGPIGGNEQFFGPGTRLTVL.

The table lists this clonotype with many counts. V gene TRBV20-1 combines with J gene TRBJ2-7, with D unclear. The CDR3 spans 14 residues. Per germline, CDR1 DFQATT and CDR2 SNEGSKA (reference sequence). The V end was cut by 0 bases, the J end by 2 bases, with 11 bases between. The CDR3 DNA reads TGCAGTGCTAGAGAAGGCAGCACACCCTACGAGCAGTACTTC. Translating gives CSAREGSTPYEQYF.

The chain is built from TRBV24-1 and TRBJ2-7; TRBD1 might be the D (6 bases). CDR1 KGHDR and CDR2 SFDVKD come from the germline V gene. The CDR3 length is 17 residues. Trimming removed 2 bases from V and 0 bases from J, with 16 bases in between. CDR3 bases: TGTGCCACCAGTGATTCCCGGGACACCCGATCCTCCTACGAGCAGTACTTC. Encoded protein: CATSDSRDTRSSYEQYF.

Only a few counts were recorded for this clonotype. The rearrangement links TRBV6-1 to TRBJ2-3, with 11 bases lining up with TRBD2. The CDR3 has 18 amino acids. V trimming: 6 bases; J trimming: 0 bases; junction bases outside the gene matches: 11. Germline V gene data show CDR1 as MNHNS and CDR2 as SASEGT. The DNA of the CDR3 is TGTGCCAGCAGCAGGATAGCGGGGGGGCTTTCGAGCACAGATACGCAGTATTTT. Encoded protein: CASSRIAGGLSSTDTQYF.

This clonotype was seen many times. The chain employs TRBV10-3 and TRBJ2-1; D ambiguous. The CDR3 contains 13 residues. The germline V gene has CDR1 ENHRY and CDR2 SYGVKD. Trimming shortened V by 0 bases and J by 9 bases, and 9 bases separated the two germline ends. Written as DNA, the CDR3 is TGTGCCATCAGTGAGTCGTATAGTCCTGAGCAGTTCTTC. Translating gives CAISESYSPEQFF.

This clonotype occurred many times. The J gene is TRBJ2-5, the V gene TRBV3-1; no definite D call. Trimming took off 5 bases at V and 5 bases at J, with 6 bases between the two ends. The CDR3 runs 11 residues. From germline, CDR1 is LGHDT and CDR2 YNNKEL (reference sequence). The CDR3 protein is CASSEEETQYF. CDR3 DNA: TGTGCCAGCAGCGAGGAGGAGACCCAGTACTTC.

The CDR3 loop reads CAWTPGWAGGIGETQYF. The CDR3 bases are TGTGCCTGGACCCCGGGTTGGGCAGGGGGCATCGGAGAGACCCAGTACTTC. The chain links TRBV30 to TRBJ2-5; 8 bases agree with TRBD1. The CDR3 is 17 residues long. V shed 4 bases, J shed 4 bases, and the junction held 17 bases outside the gene matches. The germline V gene has CDR1 GTSNPN and CDR2 SVGIG (reference sequence). The full variable domain, with the rest looked up from reference TRBV30 and TRBJ2-5, is SQTIHQWPATLVQPVGSPLSLECTVEGTSNPNLYWYRQAAGRGLQLLFYSVGIGQISSEVPQNLSASRPQDRQFILSSKKLLLSDSGFYLCAWTPGWAGGIGETQYFGPGTRLLVL.

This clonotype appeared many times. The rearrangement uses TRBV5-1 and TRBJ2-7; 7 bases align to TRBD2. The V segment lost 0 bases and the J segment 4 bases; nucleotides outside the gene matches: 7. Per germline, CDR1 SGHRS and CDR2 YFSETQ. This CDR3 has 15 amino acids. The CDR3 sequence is CASSLEGSGKYEQYF. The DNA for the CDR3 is TGCGCCAGCAGCTTGGAAGGCAGCGGGAAGTACGAGCAGTACTTC. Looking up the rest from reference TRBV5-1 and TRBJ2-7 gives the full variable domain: KAGVTQTPRYLIKTRGQQVTLSCSPISGHRSVSWYQQTPGQGLQFLFEYFSETQRNKGNFPGRFSGRQFSNSRSEMNVSTLELGDSALYLCASSLEGSGKYEQYFGPGTRLTVT.

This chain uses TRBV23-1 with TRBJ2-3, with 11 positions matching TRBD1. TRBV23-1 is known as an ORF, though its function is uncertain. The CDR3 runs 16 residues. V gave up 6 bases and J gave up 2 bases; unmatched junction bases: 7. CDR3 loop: CASREGTGGNTDTQYF. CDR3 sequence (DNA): TGCGCCAGCAGAGAGGGGACAGGGGGTAACACAGATACGCAGTATTTT.

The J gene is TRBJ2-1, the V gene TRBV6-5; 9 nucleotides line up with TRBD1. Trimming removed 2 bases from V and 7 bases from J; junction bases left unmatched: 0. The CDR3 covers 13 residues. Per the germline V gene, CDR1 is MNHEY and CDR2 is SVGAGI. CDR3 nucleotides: TGTGCCAGCAGTTACGGGACAGGGAATGAGCAGTTCTTC. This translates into CASSYGTGNEQFF.

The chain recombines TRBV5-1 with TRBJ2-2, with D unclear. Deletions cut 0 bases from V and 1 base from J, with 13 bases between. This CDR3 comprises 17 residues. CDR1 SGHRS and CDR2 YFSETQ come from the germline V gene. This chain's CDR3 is CASSLDWQYWNTGELFF. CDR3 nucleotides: TGCGCCAGCAGCTTGGATTGGCAGTATTGGAACACCGGGGAGCTGTTTTTT.

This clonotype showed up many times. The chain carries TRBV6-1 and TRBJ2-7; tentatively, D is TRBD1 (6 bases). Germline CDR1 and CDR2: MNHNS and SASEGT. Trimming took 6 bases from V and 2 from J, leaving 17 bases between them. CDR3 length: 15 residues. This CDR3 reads CASSTGTRQTYEQYF. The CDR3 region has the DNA TGTGCCAGCAGCACCGGGACAAGACAGACCTACGAGCAGTACTTC.

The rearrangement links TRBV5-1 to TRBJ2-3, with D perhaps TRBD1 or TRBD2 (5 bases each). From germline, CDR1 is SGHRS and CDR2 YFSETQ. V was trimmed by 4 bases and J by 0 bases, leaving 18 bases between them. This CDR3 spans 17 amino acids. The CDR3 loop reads CASSLGGGTYSTDTQYF. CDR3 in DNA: TGCGCCAGCAGCCTGGGTGGGGGAACTTATAGCACAGATACGCAGTATTTT.

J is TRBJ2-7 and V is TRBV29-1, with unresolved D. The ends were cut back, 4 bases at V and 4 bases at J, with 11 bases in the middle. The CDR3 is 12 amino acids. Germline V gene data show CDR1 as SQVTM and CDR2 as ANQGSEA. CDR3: CSVGQHLYEQYF. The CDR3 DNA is TGCAGCGTTGGTCAGCACCTGTACGAGCAGTACTTC.

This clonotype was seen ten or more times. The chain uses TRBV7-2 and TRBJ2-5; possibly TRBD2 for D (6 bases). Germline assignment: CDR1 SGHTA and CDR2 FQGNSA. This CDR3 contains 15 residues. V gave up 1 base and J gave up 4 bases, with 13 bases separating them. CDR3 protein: CASSLGVGRRETQYF. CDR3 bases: TGTGCCAGCAGCTTAGGCGTCGGGAGACGAGAGACCCAGTACTTC.

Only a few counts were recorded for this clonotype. The CDR3 loop is CASSPVGTSVSGELFF. The CDR3 DNA follows: TGTGCCAGCAGCCCAGTGGGGACTAGCGTTTCCGGGGAGCTGTTTTTT. This chain connects TRBV5-6 to TRBJ2-2, with 10 nucleotides matching TRBD2. The junction had 9 bases not matched to a gene; V was cut back by 4 bases and J by 6 bases. Germline values: CDR1 SGHDT, CDR2 YYEEEE. The CDR3 consists of 16 residues.

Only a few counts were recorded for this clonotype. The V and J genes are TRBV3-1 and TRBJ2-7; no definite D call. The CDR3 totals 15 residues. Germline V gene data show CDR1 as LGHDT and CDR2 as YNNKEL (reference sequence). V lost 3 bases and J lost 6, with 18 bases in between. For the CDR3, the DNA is TGTGCCAGCAGCCAGGGTGGTGTCGAAGCCGCCGAGCAGTACTTC. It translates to CASSQGGVEAAEQYF.

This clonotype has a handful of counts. The CDR3 region is CSASLSADTQYF. The DNA of the CDR3 is TGCAGTGCTAGTCTGAGCGCAGATACGCAGTATTTT. The chain recombines TRBV20-1 with TRBJ2-3; D not resolved. Trimming shortened V by 3 bases and J by 4 bases, and 8 bases separated the two germline ends. The germline V gene encodes CDR1 DFQATT and CDR2 SNEGSKA (reference sequence). The CDR3 totals 12 residues.

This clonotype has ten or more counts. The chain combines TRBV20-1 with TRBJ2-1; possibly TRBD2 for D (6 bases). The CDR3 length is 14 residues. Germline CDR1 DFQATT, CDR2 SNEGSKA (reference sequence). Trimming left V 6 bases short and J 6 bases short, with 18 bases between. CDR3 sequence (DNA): TGCAGTGCCGATAGCGGAGAGAGAAGCAATGAGCAGTTCTTC. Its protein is CSADSGERSNEQFF.

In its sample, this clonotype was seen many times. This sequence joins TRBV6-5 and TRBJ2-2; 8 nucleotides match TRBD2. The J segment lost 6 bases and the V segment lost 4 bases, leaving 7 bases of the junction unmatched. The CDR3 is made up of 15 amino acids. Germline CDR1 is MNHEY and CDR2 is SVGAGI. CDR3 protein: CASSSGLDFSGELFF. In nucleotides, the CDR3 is TGTGCCAGCAGTTCGGGACTAGACTTTTCCGGGGAGCTGTTTTTT.

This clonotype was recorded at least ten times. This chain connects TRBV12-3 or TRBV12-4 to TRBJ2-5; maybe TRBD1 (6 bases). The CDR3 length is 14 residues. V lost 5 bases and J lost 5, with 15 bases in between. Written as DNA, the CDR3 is TGTGCCAGCAGTCGTCGACAGGCTTGGGAGACCCAGTACTTC. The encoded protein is CASSRRQAWETQYF.